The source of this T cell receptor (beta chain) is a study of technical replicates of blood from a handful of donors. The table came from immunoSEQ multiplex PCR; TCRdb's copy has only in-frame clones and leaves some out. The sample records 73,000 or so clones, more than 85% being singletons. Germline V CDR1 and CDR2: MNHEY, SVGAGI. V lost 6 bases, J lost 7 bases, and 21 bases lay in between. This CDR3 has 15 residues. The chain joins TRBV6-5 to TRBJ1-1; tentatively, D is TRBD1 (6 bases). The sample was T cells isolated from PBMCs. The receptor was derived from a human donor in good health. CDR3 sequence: CASRRQQGGIVEAFF. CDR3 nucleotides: TGTGCCAGCAGACGTCAACAGGGTGGGATAGTTGAAGCTTTCTTT.